This T cell receptor beta chain stems from a study of blood T cell repertoires in COVID-19. Study in general: Material from acute and convalescent COVID-19 was sourced from the United States, Italy and Spain. PBMCs, B-cell-depleted T cells, or T cells provided the cDNA or gDNA that made up the material.

Repertoires were generated with immunoSEQ multiplex PCR, while TCRdb's copy carries only in-frame clones and drops some. The sample lists 150,000 to 180,000 clones; approximately 85% were seen once. It was during active infection that Seattle patients were enrolled and then longitudinally followed. Germline lookup yields CDR1 MGHDK and CDR2 SYGVNS. Trimming left V 4 bases short and J 5 bases short, with 14 bases between. The CDR3 runs to 14 residues. This chain joins TRBV25-1 and TRBJ2-5; a weak D match, TRBD1 (6 bases). The source of this sequence is a man between 60 and 70 years old with COVID-19, enrolled during active disease. The sample comprised peripheral blood. In DNA form, the CDR3 reads TGTGCCAGCAGTGCCCCGGCAGGGGCCGAGACCCAGTACTTC. Translated, it gives CASSAPAGAETQYF.